Listed below are T cell receptor beta chains from one sample, sequenced in a study of control samples from healthy donors and cancer patients. This table comes from immunoSEQ multiplex PCR, and its TCRdb copy is limited to in-frame clones, with some not included. The sample records some 150,000 clones, over 90% being singletons. The sequenced material came from PBMCs. The receptor set was obtained from a man in his fifties or sixties with colorectal cancer. Both conserved end residues are part of each CDR3. The order of the fields is J gene, V gene, clone size, D gene, CDR3 DNA, CDR3 protein. A D gene is named only where the DNA matches it firmly. Clone size appears in some rows only: once, few, many, or a class for an expanded clone.

TRBJ1-2 | TRBV6-1 | . | TRBD1 | TGTGCCAGCAGTGAAGTACAGGGGGCCACTTATGGCTACACCTTC | CASSEVQGATYGYTF
TRBJ1-2 | TRBV24-1 | . | TRBD1 | TGTGCCACCAGTGTTTCCGGGACAGGGGAAAGCTACACCTTC | CATSVSGTGESYTF
TRBJ2-3 | TRBV6-4 | . | . | TGTGCCAGCAGTGAGGTCGGGGGCGGACTTAGCACAGATACGCAGTATTTT | CASSEVGGGLSTDTQYF
TRBJ1-3 | TRBV18 | . | . | TGTGCCAGCTCACCAGGGGGAGTCGGAAACACCATATATTTT | CASSPGGVGNTIYF
TRBJ2-7 | TRBV4-1 | . | . | TGCGCCAGCAGCCAGAGCTTGGCCAGCTCCTACGAGCAGTACTTC | CASSQSLASSYEQYF
TRBJ2-1 | TRBV25-1 | once | . | TGTGCCAGCAGTGGCCGCGGTGGGGAGCAGTTCTTC | CASSGRGGEQFF
TRBJ2-1 | TRBV3-1/TRBV3-2 | . | . | TGTGCCAGCAGCCAAATACAGGGCCACAATGAGCAGTTCTTC | CASSQIQGHNEQFF
TRBJ1-5 | TRBV7-9 | . | . | TGTGCCAGCAGCTTGGTGGGATACAATCAGCCCCAGCATTTT | CASSLVGYNQPQHF
TRBJ1-4 | TRBV7-9 | . | . | TGTGCCAGCAGCTTAGGGCAGGGTGAAAAACTGTTTTTT | CASSLGQGEKLFF
TRBJ1-1 | TRBV7-9 | . | . | TGTGCCAGCAGCTTAGTTGGTAGCGCTGAAGCTTTCTTT | CASSLVGSAEAFF
TRBJ2-1 | TRBV10-3 | . | TRBD1 | TGTGCCATCAGTGGGGGGACAGGCGATTCCTACAATGAGCAGTTCTTC | CAISGGTGDSYNEQFF
TRBJ2-5 | TRBV5-4 | . | TRBD2 | TGTGCCAGCAGCCCGTGGGCCGGGGGGAAGACCCAGTACTTC | CASSPWAGGKTQYF
TRBJ1-2 | TRBV19 | . | TRBD1 | TGTGCCAGTAGTATCAAAAAGGGGCTCGGACAGGGGGTACGGTATGGCTACACCTTC | CASSIKKGLGQGVRYGYTF
TRBJ1-1 | TRBV5-1 | . | . | TGCGCCAGCAGCTTGCGGCAGATGAACACTGAAGCTTTCTTT | CASSLRQMNTEAFF
TRBJ1-6 | TRBV19 | . | . | TGTGCCAGTAGTCAACAGGGTCAAGGGATGAATTCACCCCTCCACTTT | CASSQQGQGMNSPLHF
TRBJ1-1 | TRBV14 | . | . | TGTGCCAGCAGTAAAAAAGTGAACACTGAAGCTTTCTTT | CASSKKVNTEAFF
TRBJ2-5 | TRBV3-1/TRBV3-2 | . | . | TGTGCCAGCAGCCAAGATACCAGGGAAGAGACCCAGTACTTC | CASSQDTREETQYF
TRBJ1-2 | TRBV9 | . | TRBD1 | TGTGCCAGCAGCCTCCGGGACAGGGGATCTCATGGCTACACCTTC | CASSLRDRGSHGYTF
TRBJ2-1 | TRBV11-3 | . | TRBD2 | TGTGCCAGCAGCGCGGGGCTAGCGGGGGGTTACAATGAGCAGTTCTTC | CASSAGLAGGYNEQFF
TRBJ1-6 | TRBV30 | . | . | TGTGCCTGGAGTGTGGACACAGGGAACCATAATTCACCCCTCCACTTT | CAWSVDTGNHNSPLHF
TRBJ2-7 | TRBV7-2 | few | . | TGTGCCAGCAACCCTTCAGGCCTCTACGAGCAGTACTTC | CASNPSGLYEQYF
TRBJ2-7 | TRBV5-6 | . | . | TGTGCCAGCAGCTTGGGTACGGGCTACGAGCAGTACTTC | CASSLGTGYEQYF
TRBJ1-4 | TRBV30 | . | . | TGTGCCTGGAGCCCCGCAGGGGCAATTAGTGAAAAACTGTTTTTT | CAWSPAGAISEKLFF
TRBJ2-1 | TRBV6-6 | . | . | TGTGCCAGCCGAGCCGGGTACAATGAGCAGTTCTTC | CASRAGYNEQFF
TRBJ2-5 | TRBV4-1 | . | TRBD2 | TGCGCCAGCAGCCAAGAGTGGGGGACTACAACGGAGACCCAGTACTTC | CASSQEWGTTTETQYF
TRBJ1-2 | TRBV2 | . | . | TGTGCCAGCAGTTTACACGGTAACTATGGCTACACCTTC | CASSLHGNYGYTF
TRBJ2-2 | TRBV5-1 | . | . | TGCGCCAGCAGCTCCGGTAGTGGGGTAGGGGTGTTCACCGGGGAGCTGTTTTTT | CASSSGSGVGVFTGELFF
TRBJ2-7 | TRBV7-9 | . | . | TGTGCCAGCACCCGGGACGGGGACCCCTACGAGCAGTACTTC | CASTRDGDPYEQYF
TRBJ1-2 | TRBV11-2 | . | . | TGTGCCAGCAGCTTAGGGGGTGGATATTATGGCTACACCTTC | CASSLGGGYYGYTF
TRBJ1-5 | TRBV19 | . | . | TGTGCCAGTAGTATAGGGACGACACGATCTAGCAATCAGCCCCAGCATTTT | CASSIGTTRSSNQPQHF
TRBJ2-7 | TRBV3-1/TRBV3-2 | . | . | TGTGCCAGCAGCCAAGAAGGGGTTCGGTACTTC | CASSQEGVRYF
TRBJ1-2 | TRBV5-4 | . | . | TGTGCCAGCAGCTTGGAGGTCCAGGGCGGGTTTGGTGGCTACACCTTC | CASSLEVQGGFGGYTF
TRBJ1-1 | TRBV6-2/TRBV6-3 | . | . | TGTGCCAGCAGTTCACAGGGTCTTGAAGCTTTCTTT | CASSSQGLEAFF
TRBJ2-7 | TRBV29-1 | . | . | TGCAGCGTTGAAAGGGGCTCCTACGAGCAGTACTTC | CSVERGSYEQYF
TRBJ2-7 | TRBV4-2 | once | TRBD1 | TGTGCCAGCAGCCCTATTACAGGGGGCGAGGGCTCCTACGAGCAGTACTTC | CASSPITGGEGSYEQYF
TRBJ2-7 | TRBV5-1 | . | TRBD1 | TGCGCCAGCAGCCTACCCGGGACAGGCAACTACGAGCAGTACTTC | CASSLPGTGNYEQYF
TRBJ2-6 | TRBV27 | . | . | TGTGCCAGCAGTTTGGTGCAGGGTGCCTCTGGGGCCAACGTCCTGACTTTC | CASSLVQGASGANVLTF
TRBJ1-6 | TRBV27 | . | TRBD1 | TGTGCCAGCAGGACAGGGGGCACTTCACCCCTCCACTTT | CASRTGGTSPLHF
TRBJ2-3 | TRBV25-1 | . | . | TGTGCCAGCAGTCCACCGGGACGAGATACGCAGTATTTT | CASSPPGRDTQYF
TRBJ2-3 | TRBV9 | . | TRBD1 | TGTGCCAGCAGCCTCGGGACAGGGCGTTCAGATACGCAGTATTTT | CASSLGTGRSDTQYF
TRBJ2-7 | TRBV7-9 | . | TRBD2 | TGTGCCAGCAGCAACTCAGCGGGGGCCTTATACGAGCAGTACTTC | CASSNSAGALYEQYF
TRBJ2-1 | TRBV11-2 | . | . | TGTGCCAGCAGCTTAGATCGACCGGACCCTGAGCAGTTCTTC | CASSLDRPDPEQFF